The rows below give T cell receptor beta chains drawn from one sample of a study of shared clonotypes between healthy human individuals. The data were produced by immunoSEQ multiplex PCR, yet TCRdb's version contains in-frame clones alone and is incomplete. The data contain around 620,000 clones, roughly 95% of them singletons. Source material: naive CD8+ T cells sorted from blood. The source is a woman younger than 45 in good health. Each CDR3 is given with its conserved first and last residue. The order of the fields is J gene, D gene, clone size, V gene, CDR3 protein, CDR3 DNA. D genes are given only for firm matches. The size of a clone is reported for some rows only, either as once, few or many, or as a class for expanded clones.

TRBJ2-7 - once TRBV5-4 CASSLGRGDYEQYF TGTGCCAGCAGCTTGGGAAGGGGCGACTACGAGCAGTACTTC
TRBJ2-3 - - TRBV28 CASSYPDRDTQYF TGTGCCAGCAGCTACCCGGACAGAGATACGCAGTATTTT
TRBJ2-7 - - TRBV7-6 CASNPSRGGEQYF TGTGCCAGCAACCCATCCAGGGGGGGGGAGCAGTACTTC
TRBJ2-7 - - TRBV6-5 CASSYSMRSPSYEQYF TGTGCCAGCAGTTACTCGATGCGATCCCCCTCCTACGAGCAGTACTTC
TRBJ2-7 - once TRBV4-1 CASSPSPGPYEQYF TGCGCCAGCAGCCCTTCGCCGGGGCCCTACGAGCAGTACTTC
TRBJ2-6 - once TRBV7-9 CASSSGPQSPGANVLTF TGTGCCAGCAGCTCCGGGCCCCAAAGCCCTGGGGCCAACGTCCTGACTTTC
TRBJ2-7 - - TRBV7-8 CASSQIFRGVDEQYF TGTGCCAGCAGCCAGATCTTTCGAGGGGTGGACGAGCAGTACTTC
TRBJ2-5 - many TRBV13 CASSRRGGGQETQYF TGTGCCAGCAGCCGCAGGGGAGGGGGCCAAGAGACCCAGTACTTC
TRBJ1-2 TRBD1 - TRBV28 CASRMGTGPNSNYGYTF TGTGCCAGCAGAATGGGGACAGGGCCCAATTCAAACTATGGCTACACCTTC
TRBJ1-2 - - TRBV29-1 CSVYWERQNDYGYTF TGCAGCGTCTATTGGGAACGACAAAACGACTATGGCTACACCTTC
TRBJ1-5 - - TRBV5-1 CASSPGEGVQPQHF TGCGCCAGCAGCCCCGGGGAGGGGGTTCAGCCCCAGCATTTT
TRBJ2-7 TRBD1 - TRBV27 CASSFRGTGPEQYF TGTGCCAGCAGTTTCCGAGGGACAGGGCCCGAGCAGTACTTC
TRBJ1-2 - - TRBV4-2 CASSHRTDGYTF TGTGCCAGCAGCCATAGGACGGATGGCTACACCTTC
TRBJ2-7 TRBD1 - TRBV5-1 CASSPGTGMIDEQYF TGCGCCAGCAGCCCCGGGACAGGGATGATAGACGAGCAGTACTTC
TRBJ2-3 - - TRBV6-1 CASIGADTQYF TGTGCCAGCATAGGAGCAGATACGCAGTATTTT
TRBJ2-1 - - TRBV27 CASSVLQGFGEQFF TGTGCCAGCAGTGTGTTACAGGGTTTTGGTGAGCAGTTCTTC
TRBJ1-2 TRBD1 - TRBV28 CASRRTGEDYGYTF TGTGCCAGCAGGAGGACAGGGGAAGACTATGGCTACACCTTC
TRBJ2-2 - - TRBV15 CATSSRKIGELFF TGTGCCACCAGCAGCAGGAAAATCGGGGAGCTGTTTTTT
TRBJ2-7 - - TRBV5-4 CASRFWGASPYEQYF TGTGCCAGCAGGTTCTGGGGGGCGTCTCCCTACGAGCAGTACTTC
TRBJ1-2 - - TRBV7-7 CASSLGVRVYTF TGTGCCAGCAGCTTAGGAGTCAGGGTCTACACCTTC
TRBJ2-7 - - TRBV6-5 CASSYTRNGEQYF TGTGCCAGCAGTTACACCAGAAACGGGGAGCAGTACTTC
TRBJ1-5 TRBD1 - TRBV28 CASSWDRGQNQPQHF TGTGCCAGCAGCTGGGACAGGGGGCAAAATCAGCCCCAGCATTTT
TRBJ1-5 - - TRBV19 CASSSRPSWGYSNQPQHF TGTGCCAGTAGCTCCCGGCCATCCTGGGGGTATAGCAATCAGCCCCAGCATTTT